This entry concerns a single T cell receptor beta chain. Its antigen is not known. These data come from a study of cytomegalovirus exposure and HLA in healthy donors. V was clipped by 2 bases and J by 0 bases, with 10 bases between them. Germline V gives CDR1 MNHEY, CDR2 SVGAGI. This CDR3 is 15 amino acids long. PCR employed 60 Vbeta and 13 Jbeta primers. Sequenced by immunoSEQ multiplex PCR; TCRdb stores in-frame clones only, minus some. The table shows 85,000 to 100,000 clones, with around four fifths occurring only once. Findings and limits, study-wide: Owing to their indistinguishability, certain V segments, notably TRBV6-2 and TRBV6-3, were excluded.

The rearrangement uses TRBV6-5 and TRBJ1-2; a possible D gene is TRBD1 (5 bases). The material sequenced was PBMCs. The receptor was derived from a man aged 50 to 59 in good health and CMV-seropositive. The CDR3 loop reads CASSYRRGPNYGYTF. The DNA for the CDR3 is TGTGCCAGCAGTTACAGAAGGGGTCCTAACTATGGCTACACCTTC.